One and the same sample provided the 5 T cell receptor beta chains below, sequenced in a study of OX40 agonist ivuxolimab in advanced cancers. Libraries were prepared by immunoSEQ multiplex PCR; TCRdb keeps only in-frame clonotypes and omits some of them. Of more than 30,000 clones in the sample, approximately 89% were seen once. Sequencing used CD4+ or CD8+ T cells sorted from blood, obtained in a trial of the OX40 agonist ivuxolimab. These TCRs come from an adult with an advanced solid tumor such as melanoma, head and neck, liver or kidney cancer.

J is TRBJ1-4 and V is TRBV2; TRBD1 matches at 11 bases. This CDR3 contains 15 residues. Germline V gene sequence: CDR1 SNHLY, CDR2 FYNNEI. V trimming: 5 bases; J trimming: 6 bases; junction bases outside the gene matches: 5. The CDR3 DNA reads TGTGCCAGCAGTCCACGGGACAGGGGGTATGAAAAACTGTTTTTT. It translates to CASSPRDRGYEKLFF.

The gene calls are TRBV6-5 and TRBJ1-1; 8 bases line up with TRBD1. CDR3 length: 14 amino acids. CDR1 MNHEY and CDR2 SVGAGI come from the germline V gene. After removal of 0 bases from V and 3 bases from J, the junction contained 0 bases not matched to a gene. Here the CDR3 reads CASSYSTGDTEAFF. The CDR3 DNA reads as TGTGCCAGCAGTTACTCGACAGGGGACACTGAAGCTTTCTTT.

The chain combines TRBV11-2 with TRBJ2-7, with a possible D match to TRBD1 (6 bases). Trimming shortened V by 1 base and J by 2 bases, and 12 bases separated the two germline ends. This CDR3 has 15 residues. CDR1 SGHAT and CDR2 FQNNGV come from the germline V gene. CDR3 DNA: TGTGCCAGCAGCTTAGGGTCAGGGGCCCCCTACGAGCAGTACTTC. This codes for CASSLGSGAPYEQYF.

This clone was found a few times. This chain joins TRBV7-6 and TRBJ1-1; the D is unclear. The V gene lost 3 bases and the J gene lost 5 bases, with 10 bases spanning the gap. The CDR3 sequence is 13 residues long. Germline V gene sequence: CDR1 SGHVS, CDR2 FNYEAQ. The CDR3 loop reads CASSFGRSTEAFF. The CDR3 region has the DNA TGTGCCAGCAGCTTCGGGAGGAGTACTGAAGCTTTCTTT.

The chain uses TRBV5-1 and TRBJ2-3; tentatively, D is TRBD1 (5 bases). Trimming removed 0 bases at V and 0 bases at J, with 17 bases between. Germline values: CDR1 SGHRS, CDR2 YFSETQ. CDR3 length equals 18 residues. The CDR3 loop reads CASSLGPSDRFSTDTQYF. The DNA for the CDR3 is TGCGCCAGCAGCTTGGGACCGTCAGACAGATTTAGCACAGATACGCAGTATTTT. Filled out from reference TRBV5-1 and TRBJ2-3, the complete variable domain reads KAGVTQTPRYLIKTRGQQVTLSCSPISGHRSVSWYQQTPGQGLQFLFEYFSETQRNKGNFPGRFSGRQFSNSRSEMNVSTLELGDSALYLCASSLGPSDRFSTDTQYFGPGTRLTVL.